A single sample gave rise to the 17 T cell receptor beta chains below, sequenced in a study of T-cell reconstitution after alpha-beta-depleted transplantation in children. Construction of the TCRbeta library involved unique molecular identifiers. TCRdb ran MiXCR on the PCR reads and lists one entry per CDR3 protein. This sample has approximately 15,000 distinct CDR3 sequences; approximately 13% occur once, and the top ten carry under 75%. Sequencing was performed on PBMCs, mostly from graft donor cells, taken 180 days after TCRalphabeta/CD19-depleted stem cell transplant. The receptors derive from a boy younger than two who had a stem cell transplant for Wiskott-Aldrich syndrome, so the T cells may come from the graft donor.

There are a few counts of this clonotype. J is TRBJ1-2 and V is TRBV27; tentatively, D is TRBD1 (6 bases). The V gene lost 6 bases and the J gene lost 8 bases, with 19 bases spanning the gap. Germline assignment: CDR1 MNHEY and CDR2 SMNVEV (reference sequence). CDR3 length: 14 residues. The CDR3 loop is CASRPDRISQGYTF. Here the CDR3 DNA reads TGTGCCAGCAGGCCCGACAGGATCTCCCAGGGCTACACCTTC.

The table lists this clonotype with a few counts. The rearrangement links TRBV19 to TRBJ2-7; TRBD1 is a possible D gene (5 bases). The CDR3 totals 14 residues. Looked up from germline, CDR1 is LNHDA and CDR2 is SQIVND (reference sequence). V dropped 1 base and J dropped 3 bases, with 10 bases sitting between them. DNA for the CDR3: TGTGCCAGTAGTATAGCGGCAGGGATCTACGAGCAGTACTTC. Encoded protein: CASSIAAGIYEQYF.

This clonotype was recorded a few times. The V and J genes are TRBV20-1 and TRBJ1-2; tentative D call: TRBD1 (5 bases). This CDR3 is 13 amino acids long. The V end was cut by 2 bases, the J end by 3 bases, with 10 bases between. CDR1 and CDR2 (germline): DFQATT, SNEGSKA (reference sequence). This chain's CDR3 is CSARSREHYGYTF. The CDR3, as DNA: TGCAGTGCTAGATCCAGGGAGCACTATGGCTACACCTTC.

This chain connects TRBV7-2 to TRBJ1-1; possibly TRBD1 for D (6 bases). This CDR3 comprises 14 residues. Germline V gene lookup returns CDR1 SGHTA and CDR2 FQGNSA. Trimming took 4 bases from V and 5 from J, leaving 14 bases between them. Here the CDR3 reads CASSYGGRWTEAFF. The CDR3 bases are TGTGCCAGCAGCTACGGGGGGCGATGGACTGAAGCTTTCTTT.

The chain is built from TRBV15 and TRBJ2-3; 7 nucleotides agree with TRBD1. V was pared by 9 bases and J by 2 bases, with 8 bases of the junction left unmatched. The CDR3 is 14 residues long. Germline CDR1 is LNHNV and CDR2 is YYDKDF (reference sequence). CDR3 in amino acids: CATRQDRVTDTQYF. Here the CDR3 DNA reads TGTGCCACTCGGCAAGACAGGGTCACAGATACGCAGTATTTT.

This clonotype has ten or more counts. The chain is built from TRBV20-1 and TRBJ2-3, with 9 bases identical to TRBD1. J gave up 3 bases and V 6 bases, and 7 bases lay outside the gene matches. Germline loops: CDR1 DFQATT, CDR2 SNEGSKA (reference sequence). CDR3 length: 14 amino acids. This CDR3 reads CSAIDRGETDTQYF. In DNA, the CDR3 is TGCAGTGCGATAGACAGGGGGGAGACAGATACGCAGTATTTT.

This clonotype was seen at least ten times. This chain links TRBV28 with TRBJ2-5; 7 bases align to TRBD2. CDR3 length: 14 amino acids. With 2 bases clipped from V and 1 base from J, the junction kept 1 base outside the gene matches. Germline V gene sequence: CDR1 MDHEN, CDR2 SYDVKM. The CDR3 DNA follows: TGTGCCAGCAGTTTAGGGGGGGTCCAAGAGACCCAGTACTTC. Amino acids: CASSLGGVQETQYF. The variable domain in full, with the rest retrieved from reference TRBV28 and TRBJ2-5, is DVKVTQSSRYLVKRTGEKVFLECVQDMDHENMFWYRQDPGLGLRLIYFSYDVKMKEKGDIPEGYSVSREKKERFSLILESASTNQTSMYLCASSLGGVQETQYFGPGTRLLVL.

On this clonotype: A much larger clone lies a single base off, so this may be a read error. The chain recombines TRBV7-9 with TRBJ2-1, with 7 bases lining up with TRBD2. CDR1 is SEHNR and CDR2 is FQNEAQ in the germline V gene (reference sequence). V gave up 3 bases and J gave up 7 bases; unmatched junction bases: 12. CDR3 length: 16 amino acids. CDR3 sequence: CASSFSSGGSKNEQFF. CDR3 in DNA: TGTGCCAGCAGCTTTAGTTCGGGAGGAAGTAAGAATGAGCAGTTCTTC.

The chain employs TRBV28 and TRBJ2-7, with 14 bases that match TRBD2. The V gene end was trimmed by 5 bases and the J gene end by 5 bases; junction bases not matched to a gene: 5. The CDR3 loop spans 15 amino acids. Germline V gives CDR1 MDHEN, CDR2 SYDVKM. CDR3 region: CASSGGTSGSNEQYF. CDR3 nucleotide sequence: TGTGCCAGCAGTGGGGGGACTAGCGGGAGCAACGAGCAGTACTTC. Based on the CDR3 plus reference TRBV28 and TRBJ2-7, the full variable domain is DVKVTQSSRYLVKRTGEKVFLECVQDMDHENMFWYRQDPGLGLRLIYFSYDVKMKEKGDIPEGYSVSREKKERFSLILESASTNQTSMYLCASSGGTSGSNEQYFGPGTRLTVT.

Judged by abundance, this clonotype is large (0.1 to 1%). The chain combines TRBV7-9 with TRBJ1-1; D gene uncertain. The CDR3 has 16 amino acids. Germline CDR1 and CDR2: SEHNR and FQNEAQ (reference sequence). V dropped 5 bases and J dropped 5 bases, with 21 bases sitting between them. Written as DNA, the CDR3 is TGTGCCAGCAGCGCAACCCTGATATACCTGGGAACTGAAGCTTTCTTT. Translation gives CASSATLIYLGTEAFF.

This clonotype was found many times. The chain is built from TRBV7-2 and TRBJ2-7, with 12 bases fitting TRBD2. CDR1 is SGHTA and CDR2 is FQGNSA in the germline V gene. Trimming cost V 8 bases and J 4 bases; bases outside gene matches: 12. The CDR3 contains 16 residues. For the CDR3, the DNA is TGTGCCAGCGGCGAACAATCCGGGACTAGCGGGTACGAGCAGTACTTC. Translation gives CASGEQSGTSGYEQYF.

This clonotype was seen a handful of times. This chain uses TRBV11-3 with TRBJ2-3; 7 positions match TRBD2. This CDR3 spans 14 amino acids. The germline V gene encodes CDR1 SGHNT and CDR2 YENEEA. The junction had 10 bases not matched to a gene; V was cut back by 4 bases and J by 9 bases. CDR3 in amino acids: CASSSGGLTTTQYF. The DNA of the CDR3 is TGTGCCAGCAGCTCCGGGGGACTAACTACAACGCAGTATTTT. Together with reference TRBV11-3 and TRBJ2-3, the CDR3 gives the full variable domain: EAGVVQSPRYKIIEKKQPVAFWCNPISGHNTLYWYLQNLGQGPELLIRYENEEAVDDSQLPKDRFSAERLKGVDSTLKIQPAELGDSAVYLCASSSGGLTTTQYFGPGTRLTVL.

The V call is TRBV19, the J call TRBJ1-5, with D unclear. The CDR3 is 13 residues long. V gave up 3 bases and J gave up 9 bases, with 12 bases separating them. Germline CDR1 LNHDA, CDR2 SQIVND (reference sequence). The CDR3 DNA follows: TGTGCCAGTAGTATTGATTTCTTAACGCCCCAGCATTTT. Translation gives CASSIDFLTPQHF.

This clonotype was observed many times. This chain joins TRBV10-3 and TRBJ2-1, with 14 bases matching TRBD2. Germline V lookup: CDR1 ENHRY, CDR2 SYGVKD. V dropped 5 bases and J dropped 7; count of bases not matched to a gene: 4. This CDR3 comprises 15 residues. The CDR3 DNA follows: TGTGCCATCAGTTCGGGACTAGCGGGAGCAAATGAGCAGTTCTTC. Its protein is CAISSGLAGANEQFF.

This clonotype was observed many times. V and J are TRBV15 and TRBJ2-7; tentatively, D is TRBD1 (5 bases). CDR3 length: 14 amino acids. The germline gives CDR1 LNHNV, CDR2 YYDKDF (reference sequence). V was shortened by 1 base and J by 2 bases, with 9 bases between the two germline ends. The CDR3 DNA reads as TGTGCCACCAGCAGAGGGCAGGGCACCTACGAGCAGTACTTC. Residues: CATSRGQGTYEQYF.

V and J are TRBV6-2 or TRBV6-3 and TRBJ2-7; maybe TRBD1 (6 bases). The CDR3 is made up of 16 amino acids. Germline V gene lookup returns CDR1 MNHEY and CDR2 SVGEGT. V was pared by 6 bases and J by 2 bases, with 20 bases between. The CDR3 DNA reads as TGTGCCAGCAGCCGACAGGTGGCAGGGTTGCCCTACGAGCAGTACTTC. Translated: CASSRQVAGLPYEQYF.

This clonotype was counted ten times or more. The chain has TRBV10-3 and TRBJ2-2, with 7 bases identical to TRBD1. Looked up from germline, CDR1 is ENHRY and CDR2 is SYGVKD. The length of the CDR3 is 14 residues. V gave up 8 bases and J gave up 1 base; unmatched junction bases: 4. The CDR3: CAIAGQVNTGELFF. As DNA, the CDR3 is TGTGCCATCGCCGGACAGGTGAACACCGGGGAGCTGTTTTTT.